These 29 T cell receptor beta chains were sequenced from one sample in a study of blood T cell repertoires in COVID-19. Clones were sequenced by immunoSEQ multiplex PCR, and TCRdb holds only the in-frame ones, with some missing. The sample contains 80,000 or so clones, around nine tenths of which appear only once. The sample consisted of peripheral blood. These receptors were collected from a woman aged 55-70 years with acute or convalescent COVID-19.

Of note for this clone: A read error may account for a junction end that differs from germline. The chain couples TRBV30 to TRBJ2-7; 7 nucleotides match TRBD1. Germline CDR1 and CDR2: GTSNPN and SVGIG (reference sequence). This CDR3 has 12 residues. CDR3 sequence reads: CAWVQTGKSAHF. CDR3 nucleotides: TGTGCCTGGGTACAGACAGGGAAAAGTGCCCACTTC.

The rearrangement joins TRBV10-3 to TRBJ2-7, with 13 bases fitting TRBD2. CDR1 is ENHRY, CDR2 SYGVKD, per germline. This CDR3 comprises 15 residues. With V trimmed by 6 bases and J by 5 bases, 7 bases remained unmatched. In DNA form, the CDR3 reads TGTGCCATCAGGACACTAGCGGGAGGGCCGAACGAGCAGTACTTC. As protein: CAIRTLAGGPNEQYF.

The rearrangement uses TRBV6-6 and TRBJ2-5; no reliable D call. V was clipped by 2 bases and J by 5 bases, with 3 bases between them. The length of the CDR3 is 11 residues. CDR1 is MNHNY, CDR2 SVGAGI, per germline (reference sequence). The CDR3 protein is CASSYEETQYF. CDR3 DNA sequence: TGTGCCAGCAGTTACGAGGAGACCCAGTACTTC.

This clone was seen only once. The rearrangement links TRBV27 to TRBJ2-7; 9 bases fit TRBD1. The CDR3 consists of 14 residues. Germline V CDR1 and CDR2: MNHEY, SMNVEV (reference sequence). With 2 bases clipped from V and 5 bases from J, the junction kept 4 bases outside the gene matches. The DNA of the CDR3 is TGTGCCAGCAGTTTAGGACAGGGGCTCCACGAGCAGTACTTC. Residues: CASSLGQGLHEQYF.

V usage is TRBV6-2 or TRBV6-3 and J usage is TRBJ2-1; 9 bases map to TRBD2. Germline V gives CDR1 MNHEY, CDR2 SVGEGT. This CDR3 is built from 17 residues. V lost 2 bases to trimming and J lost 8 bases; unmatched junction nucleotides: 13. CDR3 nucleotide sequence: TGTGCCAGCAGTTACGGTGTAGGCGGGGGGGCCCCAGATGAGCAGTTCTTC. Protein: CASSYGVGGGAPDEQFF.

The sample holds one count of this clone. This sequence joins TRBV28 and TRBJ2-3, with 8 bases fitting TRBD2. The germline CDR1 and CDR2 sequences are MDHEN and SYDVKM. The CDR3 is 14 residues long. V trimming: 7 bases; J trimming: 1 base; junction bases outside the gene matches: 4. CDR3 residues: CASTTLAGTDTQYF. The CDR3 DNA follows: TGTGCCAGCACCACACTAGCGGGCACAGATACGCAGTATTTT.

The chain carries TRBV19 and TRBJ2-7; 11 bases are a match to TRBD1. The germline V gene has CDR1 LNHDA and CDR2 SQIVND (reference sequence). V was pared by 8 bases and J by 2 bases, with 8 bases of the junction left unmatched. There are 15 residues in the CDR3. The CDR3 DNA sequence: TGTGCCAGTCGATCACCGGGACAGGGGGCCTACGAGCAGTACTTC. The encoded protein is CASRSPGQGAYEQYF.

J is TRBJ1-2 and V is TRBV29-1; 9 bases map to TRBD1. This CDR3 region has 15 residues. The V gene end was trimmed by 1 base and the J gene end by 3 bases; junction bases not matched to a gene: 6. Germline V gene lookup returns CDR1 SQVTM and CDR2 ANQGSEA. The CDR3 bases are TGCAGCGTTGAAGGGGGACAGGGAGACGACTATGGCTACACCTTC. Translation: CSVEGGQGDDYGYTF.

The genes are TRBV30 and TRBJ1-2; TRBD1 aligns across 7 bases. The CDR3 runs to 12 residues. CDR1 GTSNPN and CDR2 SVGIG come from the germline V gene (reference sequence). Germline trimming cut 2 bases from V and 6 bases from J; bases unmatched to any gene: 3. The CDR3 sequence: CAWSTGEDGYTF. In DNA form, the CDR3 reads TGTGCCTGGAGTACAGGGGAGGATGGCTACACCTTC.

The chain joins TRBV19 to TRBJ2-7, with 7 positions matching TRBD1. The CDR3 runs 13 residues. V gave up 8 bases and J gave up 2 bases; unmatched junction bases: 6. Germline V gene lookup returns CDR1 LNHDA and CDR2 SQIVND (reference sequence). CDR3 DNA: TGTGCCAGTCGAGGACAGGCTGCCTACGAGCAGTACTTC. Amino acids: CASRGQAAYEQYF.

The V and J genes are TRBV7-9 and TRBJ1-5; the match to TRBD1 covers 7 bases. The CDR3 is 13 amino acids. V was pared by 3 bases and J by 5 bases, with 1 base of the junction left unmatched. Germline CDR1 SEHNR, CDR2 FQNEAQ (reference sequence). The CDR3: CASSFRGDQPQHF. The CDR3 region has the DNA TGTGCCAGCAGCTTCAGGGGGGATCAGCCCCAGCATTTT.

The V call is TRBV6-5, the J call TRBJ2-2; 9 bases fit TRBD1. The V gene's germline CDR1 is MNHEY and CDR2 SVGAGI. This CDR3 has 14 amino acids. V lost 8 bases, J lost 2 bases, and 3 bases stayed unmatched. In DNA, the CDR3 is TGTGCCAGCGGGACAGGGTATAACACCGGGGAGCTGTTTTTT. This sequence encodes CASGTGYNTGELFF.

V gene TRBV5-4 combines with J gene TRBJ2-7, with a tentative D call TRBD1 (6 bases). CDR3 length: 13 residues. V was clipped by 1 base and J by 1 base, with 6 bases between them. Per germline, CDR1 SGHNT and CDR2 YYREEE (reference sequence). The CDR3 nucleotides read TGTGCCAGCAGCTTGCAGGGGTCCTACGAGCAGTACTTC. Translating gives CASSLQGSYEQYF.

This chain links TRBV6-6 with TRBJ2-7, with D hard to call. This CDR3 is 15 amino acids long. V was pared by 5 bases and J by 5 bases, with 19 bases between. Germline CDR1 is MNHNY and CDR2 is SVGAGI (reference sequence). The CDR3 DNA reads as TGTGCCAGCAGTGCACCCGCGACTCTTCGTAACGAGCAGTACTTC. Translated: CASSAPATLRNEQYF.

The rearrangement links TRBV27 to TRBJ1-1; D ambiguous. The CDR3 contains 13 residues. Germline CDR1 reads MNHEY; CDR2 reads SMNVEV (reference sequence). Deletions cut 5 bases from V and 5 bases from J, with 12 bases between. The CDR3 nucleotides read TGTGCCAGCAGTCTCGAGGGCGGAACTGAAGCTTTCTTT. Amino acid sequence: CASSLEGGTEAFF.

The genes are TRBV28 and TRBJ2-3, with D possibly TRBD1 on 5 matching bases. V was cut by 7 bases and J by 1 base, with 15 bases left in between. The CDR3 is made up of 15 amino acids. CDR1 and CDR2 (germline): MDHEN, SYDVKM. The CDR3 DNA sequence: TGTGCCAGCACTAGGCCGACAGCCGGCACAGATACGCAGTATTTT. Amino acids: CASTRPTAGTDTQYF.

As regards this clone: Other DNA sequences from this sample encode an identical CDR3 as well. The gene calls are TRBV28 and TRBJ2-7; 8 bases fit TRBD1. V was pared by 5 bases and J by 2 bases, with 5 bases of the junction left unmatched. Per germline, CDR1 MDHEN and CDR2 SYDVKM. The CDR3 consists of 14 residues. The CDR3 spells CASSPGTGTYEQYF. For the CDR3, the DNA is TGTGCCAGCAGTCCCGGGACAGGCACCTACGAGCAGTACTTC.

The gene calls are TRBV7-6 and TRBJ2-5; D possibly corresponds to TRBD2 (5 bases). The CDR3 length is 14 residues. V was pared by 7 bases and J by 3 bases, with 15 bases between. In germline, CDR1 is SGHVS, CDR2 FNYEAQ. The chain's CDR3 is CASTLSEAKETQYF. In DNA, the CDR3 is TGTGCCAGCACCCTATCGGAGGCAAAAGAGACCCAGTACTTC.

In its sample, this clone was seen once. V usage is TRBV19 and J usage is TRBJ2-3, with 7 bases fitting TRBD2. Germline trimming cut 0 bases from V and 2 bases from J; bases unmatched to any gene: 2. Germline V gives CDR1 LNHDA, CDR2 SQIVND (reference sequence). The CDR3 runs to 15 residues. CDR3 DNA: TGTGCCAGTAGTATAGACGGGGACTACACAGATACGCAGTATTTT. Translated, it gives CASSIDGDYTDTQYF. The whole variable domain, remainder taken from reference TRBV19 and TRBJ2-3, is DGGITQSPKYLFRKEGQNVTLSCEQNLNHDAMYWYRQDPGQGLRLIYYSQIVNDFQKGDIAEGYSVSREKKESFPLTVTSAQKNPTAFYLCASSIDGDYTDTQYFGPGTRLTVL.

The chain links TRBV7-2 to TRBJ2-7; D might be TRBD1 (6 bases). Trimming removed 5 bases from V and 1 base from J, with 12 bases in between. Germline CDR1 is SGHTA and CDR2 is FQGNSA. The length of the CDR3 is 14 residues. The CDR3 here is CASSMRTVSYEQYF. The CDR3 DNA sequence: TGTGCCAGCAGCATGAGGACAGTTTCCTACGAGCAGTACTTC.

This chain uses TRBV18 with TRBJ2-1; D possibly corresponds to TRBD1 (6 bases). Trimming removed 0 bases at V and 10 bases at J, with 13 bases between. Germline V gene sequence: CDR1 KGHSH, CDR2 LQKENI. The CDR3 totals 14 residues. DNA for the CDR3: TGTGCCAGCTCACCACCGACCCGGGACACCGAGCAGTTCTTC. This encodes CASSPPTRDTEQFF. Filled out from reference TRBV18 and TRBJ2-1, the complete variable domain reads NAGVMQNPRHLVRRRGQEARLRCSPMKGHSHVYWYRQLPEEGLKFMVYLQKENIIDESGMPKERFSAEFPKEGPSILRIQQVVRGDSAAYFCASSPPTRDTEQFFGPGTRLTVL.

This chain uses TRBV28 with TRBJ1-1; the D is unclear. This CDR3 spans 15 amino acids. Germline-derived CDR1 and CDR2 are MDHEN and SYDVKM. V lost 6 bases, J lost 0 bases, and 14 bases lay in between. As DNA, the CDR3 is TGTGCCAGCAGCACTGACGGAGCTTTGAACACTGAAGCTTTCTTT. This gives the protein CASSTDGALNTEAFF.

The chain combines TRBV6-5 with TRBJ2-1; 9 bases align to TRBD1. Looked up from germline, CDR1 is MNHEY and CDR2 is SVGAGI. Unmatched junction bases numbered 6, after V lost 5 bases and J lost 4 bases. The CDR3 has 15 amino acids. The CDR3 is CASSPTGQGYNEQFF. CDR3 in DNA: TGTGCCAGCAGTCCGACGGGACAGGGATACAATGAGCAGTTCTTC.

This clone was observed a few times. The J gene is TRBJ2-1, the V gene TRBV7-2, with D possibly TRBD2 on 7 matching bases. This CDR3 spans 15 amino acids. V was shortened by 0 bases and J by 5 bases, with 11 bases between the two germline ends. CDR1 is SGHTA, CDR2 FQGNSA, per germline. This CDR3 is CASSLAGRGDNEQFF. The DNA for the CDR3 is TGTGCCAGCAGCTTAGCGGGGAGGGGGGACAATGAGCAGTTCTTC.

Concerning this clone: The junction shows a germline mismatch at one end, possibly a read error. The gene calls are TRBV3-1 (or the pseudogene TRBV3-2) and TRBJ2-4; 11 nucleotides agree with TRBD1. The V gene's germline CDR1 is LGHDT and CDR2 YNNKEL (reference sequence). The CDR3 length is 14 residues. CDR3 bases: TGTGCCAGCAGCCAAGAAACGGGACAGGGGGTTCTGGACTTC. Its translation: CASSQETGQGVLDF.

The chain has TRBV5-6 and TRBJ2-6; TRBD1 aligns across 9 bases. With V trimmed by 4 bases and J by 2 bases, 10 bases remained unmatched. Germline loops: CDR1 SGHDT, CDR2 YYEEEE. The CDR3 length is 18 residues. The CDR3 here is CASSQLRTGDAGANVLTF. The DNA for the CDR3 is TGTGCCAGCAGCCAGTTGAGGACAGGGGATGCTGGGGCCAACGTCCTGACTTTC.

The chain recombines TRBV9 with TRBJ2-3, with D possibly TRBD1 on 7 matching bases. Trimming shortened V by 9 bases and J by 0 bases, and 17 bases separated the two germline ends. The CDR3 has 15 amino acids. Germline V gene data show CDR1 as SGDLS and CDR2 as YYNGEE. The CDR3 nucleotides are TGTGCCACATCAGGGGGAGGAGTGAGCACAGATACGCAGTATTTT. This encodes CATSGGGVSTDTQYF.

This clone was found a few times. The J gene is TRBJ1-2, the V gene TRBV24-1; D is possibly TRBD1 (5 bases). The CDR3 length is 14 residues. Between the trimmed V and J ends, which lost 5 bases and 7 bases, there was a span of 16 bases. Germline values: CDR1 KGHDR, CDR2 SFDVKD. The CDR3 DNA is TGTGCCACCAGTGGATCTTCGGGGGGGTTTGGCTACACCTTC. Translating gives CATSGSSGGFGYTF.

The chain recombines TRBV18 with TRBJ2-7; TRBD1 agrees at 10 bases. After removal of 3 bases from V and 2 bases from J, the junction contained 13 bases not matched to a gene. This CDR3 contains 18 residues. The germline V gene encodes CDR1 KGHSH and CDR2 LQKENI. CDR3 amino acids: CASSPGQGIGRSPYEQYF. The CDR3 DNA reads TGTGCCAGCTCACCGGGACAGGGGATCGGTCGATCCCCCTACGAGCAGTACTTC.